A selection of T cell receptor beta chains follows, all from one sample in a study of T cells in Graves' hyperthyroidism and ophthalmopathy. MiXCR, run by TCRdb on the multiplex PCR reads, gives a single entry per CDR3 protein. The sample has about 710,000 distinct CDR3 sequences, about 15% seen once. Material for sequencing was blood. The receptors derive from a man in his late teens or twenties with Graves' hyperthyroidism. Each CDR3 is given without its conserved first and last residue.

TRBJ2-5	TRBV5-1	ASNSGTGRGETQY
TRBJ1-4	TRBV10-3	AISEQSNEKLF
TRBJ2-7	TRBV7-9	ASSTSNYEQY
TRBJ2-7	TRBV30	AWGGTEQY
TRBJ2-5	TRBV6-1	ASSLRWTQY
TRBJ1-1	TRBV15	ATLRATEAF
TRBJ2-7	TRBV13	ATHRKTETYEQY
TRBJ2-1	TRBV20-1	SAPKSGIHNEQF
TRBJ2-1	TRBV27	ASSLSGFTYNEQF
TRBJ2-1	TRBV7-2	ASNVGEGPYNEQF
TRBJ2-7	TRBV27	ASSHRGLHYEQY
TRBJ1-5	TRBV6-2/TRBV6-3	ASSNRVRNQPQH
TRBJ2-7	TRBV27	ASSLSLSSYEQY
TRBJ2-1	TRBV10-3	AITSGVYNEQF
TRBJ2-7	TRBV28	ASSERGMFDEQY
TRBJ2-7	TRBV6-1	ARRTPSSYEQY
TRBJ1-4	TRBV7-2	ASRWSGNEKLF
TRBJ1-4	TRBV4-1	ASSPSGRGQVGEKLF
TRBJ2-7	TRBV27	AIAMGISYEQY
TRBJ2-3	TRBV7-2	ASSSKAGGLSDTQY
TRBJ2-7	TRBV12-3/TRBV12-4	ASSYGPNYEQY
TRBJ1-1	TRBV27	ASSPQFAWDMNTEAF
TRBJ2-1	TRBV6-2/TRBV6-3	ASEEGGSYNEQF
TRBJ1-5	TRBV5-6	ASSLKGVGNQPQH
TRBJ1-1	TRBV6-1	ASSGGQMNAEAF
TRBJ1-2	TRBV28	ASSFNGYNPGYT
TRBJ1-6	TRBV11-2	ASSLWGGGETPLH
TRBJ2-5	TRBV10-3	AIRTENQETQY
TRBJ1-5	TRBV20-1	SARDLGAPRNQPQH
TRBJ1-2	TRBV18	ASSDWTNYGYT
TRBJ1-2	TRBV20-1	SARDRQSHYGYT
TRBJ1-2	TRBV27	ASRTGAVGYT
TRBJ1-2	TRBV28	ASGREGQGDGYT
TRBJ1-1	TRBV29-1	SVVPMQQLNTEAF
TRBJ2-7	TRBV11-3	ASSPSRGREQY
TRBJ1-2	TRBV6-6	ASSYSAGREGYT
TRBJ1-3	TRBV9	ASSVYPSGSNTIY
TRBJ1-1	TRBV5-1	ASSSSDSLIPMNTEAF
TRBJ1-5	TRBV27	ASSPGQGLGGNQPQH
TRBJ1-5	TRBV2	ASSEEGRLGPQH
TRBJ2-5	TRBV10-3	AISESRGIEETQY
TRBJ2-4	TRBV11-2	ASSGGTGGLSLAKNIQY